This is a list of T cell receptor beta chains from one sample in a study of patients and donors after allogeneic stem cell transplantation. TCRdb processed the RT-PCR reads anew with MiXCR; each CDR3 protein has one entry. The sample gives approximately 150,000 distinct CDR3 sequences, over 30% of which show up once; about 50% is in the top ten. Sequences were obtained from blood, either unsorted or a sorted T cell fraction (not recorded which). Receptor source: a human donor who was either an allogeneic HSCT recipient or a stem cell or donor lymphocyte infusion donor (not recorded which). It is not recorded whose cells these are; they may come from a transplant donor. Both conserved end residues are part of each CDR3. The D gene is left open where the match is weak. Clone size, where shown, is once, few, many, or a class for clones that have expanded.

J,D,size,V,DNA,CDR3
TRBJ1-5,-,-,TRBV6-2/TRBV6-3,TGTGCCAGCAGTTTCACCGGGAATAACCATCGGCCCCAGCATTTT,CASSFTGNNHRPQHF
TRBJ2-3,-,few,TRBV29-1,TGCAGCGTTGATAACAAAGGAGATACGCAGTATTTT,CSVDNKGDTQYF
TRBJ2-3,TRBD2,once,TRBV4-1,TGCGCCAGCAGCATAGGGACTAGCGGGGACTCCACAGATACGCAGTATTTT,CASSIGTSGDSTDTQYF
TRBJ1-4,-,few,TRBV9,TGTGCCAGCAGCGTAGGTGCAGCCGCTGGAACTAATGAAAAACTGTTTTTT,CASSVGAAAGTNEKLFF
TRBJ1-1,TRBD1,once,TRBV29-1,TGCAGCGTCGGACAGGGACGGAACACTGAAGCTTTCTTT,CSVGQGRNTEAFF
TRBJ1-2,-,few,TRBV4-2,TGTGCCAGCAGCCAAGATTGGGCTTTGGGGGCAGGGTATGGCTACACCTTC,CASSQDWALGAGYGYTF
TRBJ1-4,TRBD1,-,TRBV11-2,TGTGCCAGCAGGGACAGGGGGGATGAAAAACTGTTTTTT,CASRDRGDEKLFF
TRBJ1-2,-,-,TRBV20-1,TGCAGTGCCCGGACAGCAGCTAACTATGGCTACACCTTC,CSARTAANYGYTF
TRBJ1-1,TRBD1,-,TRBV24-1,TGTGCCACTAGATCCGGAGGGACAGCCAATATGAACACTGAAGCTTTCTTT,CATRSGGTANMNTEAFF
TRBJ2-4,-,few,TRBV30,TGTGCCTGGAGTGTATCGACAGCCGAATGGGGCAAAAACATTCAGTACTTC,CAWSVSTAEWGKNIQYF